This T cell receptor (beta chain) originates from a study of blood T cell repertoires in COVID-19. About the study: Donors in the United States, Italy and Spain gave samples during acute or convalescent COVID-19. T cells, B-cell-depleted T cells, or PBMCs provided the cDNA or gDNA that served as material.

CDR3 size: 14 residues. The germline CDR1 and CDR2 sequences are ENHRY and SYGVKD. Trimming removed 5 bases from V and 1 base from J; junction bases left unmatched: 3. As originally analysed: The assay estimated nucleated cells by amplifying reference gene primers. Sequenced by immunoSEQ multiplex PCR; TCRdb stores in-frame clones only, minus some. That table is the source of V, J and clone size, and D and trimming were worked out from the DNA. The sample lists 200,000 to 250,000 clones, around 81% seen once, with around 2% in the top ten. The chain combines TRBV10-3 with TRBJ2-3; 7 bases are shared with TRBD1. The sequence was obtained from a woman between 55 and 75 years old with acute or convalescent COVID-19. Specimen: peripheral blood. The CDR3: CAISNDRGTDTQYF. CDR3 coding DNA: TGTGCCATCAGTAATGACAGGGGCACAGATACGCAGTATTTT.